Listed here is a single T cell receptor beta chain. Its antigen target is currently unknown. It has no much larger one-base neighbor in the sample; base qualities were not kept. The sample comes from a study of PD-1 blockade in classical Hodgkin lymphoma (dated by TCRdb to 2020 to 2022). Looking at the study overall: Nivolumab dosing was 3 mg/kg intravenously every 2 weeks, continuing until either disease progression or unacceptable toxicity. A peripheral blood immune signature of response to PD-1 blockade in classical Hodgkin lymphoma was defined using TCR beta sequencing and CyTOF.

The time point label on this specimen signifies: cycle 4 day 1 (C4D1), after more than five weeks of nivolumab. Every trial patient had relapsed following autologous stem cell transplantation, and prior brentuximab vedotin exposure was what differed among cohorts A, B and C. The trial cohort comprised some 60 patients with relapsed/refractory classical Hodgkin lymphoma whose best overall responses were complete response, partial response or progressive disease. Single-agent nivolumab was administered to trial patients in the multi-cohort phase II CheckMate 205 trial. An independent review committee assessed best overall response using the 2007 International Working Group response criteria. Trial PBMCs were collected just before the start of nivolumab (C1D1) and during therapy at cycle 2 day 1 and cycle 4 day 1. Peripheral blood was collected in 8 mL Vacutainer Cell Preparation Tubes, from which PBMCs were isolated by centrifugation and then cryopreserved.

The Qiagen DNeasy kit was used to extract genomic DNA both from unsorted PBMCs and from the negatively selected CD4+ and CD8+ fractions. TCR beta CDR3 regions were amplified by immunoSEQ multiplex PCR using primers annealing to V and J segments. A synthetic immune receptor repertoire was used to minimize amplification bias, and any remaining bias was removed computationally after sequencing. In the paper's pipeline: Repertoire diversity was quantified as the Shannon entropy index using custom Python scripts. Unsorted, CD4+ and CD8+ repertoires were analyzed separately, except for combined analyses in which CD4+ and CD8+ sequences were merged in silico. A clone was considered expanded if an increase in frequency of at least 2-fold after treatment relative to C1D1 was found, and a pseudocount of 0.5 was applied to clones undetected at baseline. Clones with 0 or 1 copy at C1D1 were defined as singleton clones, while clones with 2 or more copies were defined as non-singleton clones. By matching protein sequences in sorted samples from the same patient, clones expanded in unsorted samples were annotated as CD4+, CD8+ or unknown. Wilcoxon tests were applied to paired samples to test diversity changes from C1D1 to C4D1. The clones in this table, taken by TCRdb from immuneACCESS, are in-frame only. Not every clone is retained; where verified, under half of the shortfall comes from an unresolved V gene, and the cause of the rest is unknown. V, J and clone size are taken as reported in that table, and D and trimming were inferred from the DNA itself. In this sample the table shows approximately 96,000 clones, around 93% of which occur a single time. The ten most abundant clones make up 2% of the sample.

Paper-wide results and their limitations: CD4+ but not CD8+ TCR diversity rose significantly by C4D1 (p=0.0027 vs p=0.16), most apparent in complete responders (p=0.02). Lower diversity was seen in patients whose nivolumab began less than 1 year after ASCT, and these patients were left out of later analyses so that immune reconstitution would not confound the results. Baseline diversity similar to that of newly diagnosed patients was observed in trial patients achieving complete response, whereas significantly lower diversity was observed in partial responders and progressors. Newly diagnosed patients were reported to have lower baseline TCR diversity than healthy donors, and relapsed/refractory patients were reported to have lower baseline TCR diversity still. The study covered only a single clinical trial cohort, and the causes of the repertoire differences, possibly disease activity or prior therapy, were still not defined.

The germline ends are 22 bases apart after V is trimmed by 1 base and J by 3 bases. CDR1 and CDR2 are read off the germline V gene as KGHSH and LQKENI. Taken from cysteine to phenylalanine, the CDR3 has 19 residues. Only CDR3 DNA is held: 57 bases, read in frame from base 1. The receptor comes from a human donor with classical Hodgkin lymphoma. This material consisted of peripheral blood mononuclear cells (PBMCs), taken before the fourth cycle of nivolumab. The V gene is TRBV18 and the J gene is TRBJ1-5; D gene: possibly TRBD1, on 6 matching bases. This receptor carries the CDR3 CASSPLMVTGPTFNQPQHF. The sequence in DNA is TGTGCCAGCTCACCACTTATGGTGACAGGACCCACTTTCAATCAGCCCCAGCATTTT.